The TCR beta chain under discussion was sequenced for a study of blood T cell repertoires in COVID-19 (dated by TCRdb to 2020 to 2022). Regarding the research as a whole: Samples covering the acute and convalescent phases of COVID-19 were provided by collaborators in the United States, Italy and Spain. The repertoires were released in a freely available public database meant as a resource for research on the immune response to SARS-CoV-2. A de-identified subject ID, COVID-19 status, age in years and sex were almost always included in the sample metadata. Deeply sampled blood TCRbeta repertoires from subjects exposed to, actively infected with, or recovered from COVID-19 were included in the dataset. The prospective study material was composed of cDNA or gDNA derived from T cells, B-cell-depleted T cells, or PBMCs. The samples were drawn from two sources: the first 160 participants of the ongoing ImmuneRACE study, and 950 to 1,500 subjects contributed by 6 global collaborators. Where available, HLA class I and class II types were taken from metadata supplied by the sample provider and were not determined by assay-based typing. The investigation overall reported the following: Clinical and demographic metadata were provided uncurated, with the amount varying by source and participant.

Whole blood was collected in K2EDTA tubes by collaborating institutions according to the institutions' own protocols. Collaborator samples were shipped for TCRbeta analysis as frozen whole blood, isolated PBMCs, or DNA extracted from either sample type. Unmatched junction bases come to 1, with V trimmed by 4 bases and J by 3 bases. Taken from cysteine to phenylalanine, the CDR3 has 14 residues. Just the 42-base CDR3 DNA is kept, in frame starting at base 1. Sequences SNHLY (CDR1) and FYNNEI (CDR2) are obtained from the germline V gene. A word on this clone: No antigen is known for it. Nothing much larger sits one base from this clone, and base qualities are not available.

TCRbeta CDR3 regions were amplified from genomic DNA using the immunoSEQ Assay, a bias-controlled multiplex PCR. Concerning the study's data processing: The number of nucleated cells in each sample was estimated from the amplification of reference gene primers within the assay. To quantify the absolute abundance of each unique TCRbeta CDR3 rearrangement, sequence reads were collapsed and filtered. For each sample, productive Simpson clonality was calculated as the square root of Simpson's diversity index over productive rearrangements. In TCRdb, the immuneACCESS table is reduced to in-frame sequences with V and J assigned. These tables do not hold every clone; where another copy was compared, an unresolved V gene accounts for under half, and the others remain unexplained. V, J and clone size reflect that table, while D and trimming were determined from the DNA. Here the sample has some 15,000 clones; around 88% occur a single time. In total, the top ten clones hold roughly 2.6% of the sample.

The receptor was derived from a human donor in a cohort sampled during active COVID-19. The sample taken for sequencing was peripheral blood. Rearrangement joined TRBV2 to TRBJ2-5; 11 central nucleotides agree with TRBD1. The nucleotide sequence reads as follows: TGTGCCAGCAGTGGGGACAGGGGGAAAGAGACCCAGTACTTC. Its coded protein is CASSGDRGKETQYF.